The TCR beta chain described here comes from a study of OX40 agonist ivuxolimab in advanced cancers. Study-wide points: Among patients with partial responses at 0.1-3.0 mg/kg, clonal expansion was among the lowest. Expanded clones tended on average to be more numerous among CD8+ T cells than CD4+.

Assay used: immunoSEQ multiplex PCR; TCRdb lists only in-frame clones, some missing. The sample includes 80,000 to 100,000 clones, 90% to 95% of them seen just once. V shed 4 bases, J shed 7 bases, and the junction held 11 bases outside the gene matches. The CDR3 runs to 15 residues. The germline V gene encodes CDR1 MNHNY and CDR2 SVGAGI (reference sequence). With respect to this clone: As yet, its antigen is unknown.

The sample in question was CD4+ or CD8+ T cells sorted from blood, obtained in a trial of the OX40 agonist ivuxolimab. The V call is TRBV6-6, the J call TRBJ2-7, with TRBD2 matching 9 bases. The clonotype originates from an adult with an advanced solid tumor such as melanoma, head and neck, liver or kidney cancer. CDR3 DNA sequence: TGTGCCAGCAGTTCCCAGATAGCGGGAGTTAAGGAGCAGTACGTC. Its translation: CASSSQIAGVKEQYV.